The rows below give T cell receptor beta chains drawn from one sample of a study of blood T cells in healthy people across ages. In TCRdb, the 5' RACE reads were re-called with MiXCR into one record per CDR3 protein. This table has 1.5 million to 1.9 million distinct CDR3 sequences, 42% appearing once. The sample was blood. These receptors all stem from a woman under 30 in good health. Each CDR3 is given with its conserved first and last residue. The D gene is left open where the match is weak. Size values are once, few and many counts, or a class for expanded clones, and some rows have none.

d_call	clone_size	v_call	j_call	cdr3_nt	cdr3_aa
-	many	TRBV29-1	TRBJ2-1	TGCAGCGTCAAACCGGGTGGGCATGAGCAGTTCTTC	CSVKPGGHEQFF
-	-	TRBV12-3/TRBV12-4	TRBJ2-5	TGTGCCAACAGTTTCGGCAGATTCGAGACCCAGTACTTC	CANSFGRFETQYF
TRBD2	few	TRBV20-1	TRBJ2-7	TGCAGTGCTAGAGACCTAGCGGGGGGCCCCTACGAGCAGTACTTC	CSARDLAGGPYEQYF
-	-	TRBV10-3	TRBJ2-7	TGTGCCATCAGTATCGAGCCCCAAGGCGAGCAGTACTTC	CAISIEPQGEQYF
-	-	TRBV2	TRBJ2-7	TGTGCCAGCAGTGCGAGCAGTAGGTCCGAGCAGTACTTC	CASSASSRSEQYF
TRBD2	few	TRBV3-1	TRBJ2-1	TGTGCCAGCAGCCTCGGGACTAGGGTTGACAATGAGCAGTTCTTC	CASSLGTRVDNEQFF
-	-	TRBV10-3	TRBJ1-5	TGTGCCATCAGTGAACCGGATCAGCCCCAGCATTTT	CAISEPDQPQHF
-	once	TRBV2	TRBJ2-4	TGTGCCAGCAGGGTCATCGGGCGAGGTGGTAAAAACATTCAGTACTTC	CASRVIGRGGKNIQYF
-	few	TRBV7-8	TRBJ1-1	TGTGCCAGCAGCTTAGTCTTGGTTTTGGGATCTGAAGCTTTCTTT	CASSLVLVLGSEAFF
-	-	TRBV13	TRBJ2-1	TGTGCCAGCAGCCTCCTCCTTCGCGGGTCCTACAATGAGCAGTTCTTC	CASSLLLRGSYNEQFF
-	few	TRBV6-4	TRBJ2-1	TGTGCCAGCAGTGACGGGAGCTCCTACAATGAGCAGTTCTTC	CASSDGSSYNEQFF
-	-	TRBV7-9	TRBJ2-3	TGTGCCAGCAGCTTGAGTCGCCAGCTTAGCACAGATACGCAGTATTTT	CASSLSRQLSTDTQYF
-	-	TRBV20-1	TRBJ2-3	TGCAGTGCTAGAGTTCTTCAATTTTCGGATACGCAGTATTTT	CSARVLQFSDTQYF
TRBD2	few	TRBV6-2/TRBV6-3	TRBJ2-7	TGTGCCAGCAGTCTTAGCGGGGTTTTCCTCTACGAGCAGTACTTC	CASSLSGVFLYEQYF
-	-	TRBV30	TRBJ2-1	TGTGCCTGGAGCGCCGGGACTCGCAAGAATCAGTTCTTC	CAWSAGTRKNQFF
-	few	TRBV6-1	TRBJ2-3	TGTGCCAGCAGTCGAAGGGAAAACAGGGTCTCGGGTTTGGATACGCAGTATTTT	CASSRRENRVSGLDTQYF
TRBD1	few	TRBV27	TRBJ1-1	TGTGCCAGCAGTTCCAGACAGGGTTTGACTGAAGCTTTCTTT	CASSSRQGLTEAFF
-	-	TRBV7-8	TRBJ2-1	TGTGCCAGCAGCTTATTCTCAGGCTACTCCTACAATGAGCAGTTCTTC	CASSLFSGYSYNEQFF
TRBD2	-	TRBV6-2/TRBV6-3	TRBJ2-1	TGTGCCAGCAGTTATATAATAGCGGGAGACTACAATGAGCAGTTCTTC	CASSYIIAGDYNEQFF
-	few	TRBV10-3	TRBJ2-2	TGTGCCATCAGGGTCCGGGACCTTCATGGCGGGGAGCTGTTTTTT	CAIRVRDLHGGELFF
TRBD1	-	TRBV9	TRBJ1-2	TGTGCCAGCAGCCCGACAGGGTTCCGAGTTGGCTACACCTTC	CASSPTGFRVGYTF
TRBD2	few	TRBV4-1	TRBJ2-1	TGCGCCAGCAGCCCGCTAGCGGCCTTACTCTACAATGAGCAGTTCTTC	CASSPLAALLYNEQFF
-	-	TRBV2	TRBJ1-3	TGTGCCAGCAGTGAATCTGTGGCTGGAAACACCATATATTTT	CASSESVAGNTIYF
TRBD2	-	TRBV7-9	TRBJ2-3	TGTGCCAGCAGCTTAAGGACTAGCAAATTGGATACGCAGTATTTT	CASSLRTSKLDTQYF
-	-	TRBV7-2	TRBJ2-7	TGTGCCAGCAGCAGATCCAGGGGCACCTACGAGCAGTACTTC	CASSRSRGTYEQYF
-	-	TRBV5-1	TRBJ1-6	TGCGCCAGCAGCTTGGGTCTTCAAGATTCACCCCTCCACTTT	CASSLGLQDSPLHF
-	many	TRBV9	TRBJ2-5	TGTGCCAGCAGCCCAGGAGCCCAAGAGACCCAGTACTTC	CASSPGAQETQYF
-	-	TRBV20-1	TRBJ1-5	TGCAGTGCTACCGCCGGGCCCAGGGGACTCAATCAGCCCCAGCATTTT	CSATAGPRGLNQPQHF
-	few	TRBV5-1	TRBJ2-3	TGCGCCAGCAAGCCGGGCCTCGACAGCACAGATACGCAGTATTTT	CASKPGLDSTDTQYF
-	-	TRBV27	TRBJ2-7	TGTGCCAGCAGTTTATCGACTAGTTACGAGCAGTACTTC	CASSLSTSYEQYF
-	-	TRBV7-2	TRBJ2-7	TGTGCCAGCAGCCCACGGCCCTCTAGCTTCGAGCAGTACTTC	CASSPRPSSFEQYF
TRBD1	few	TRBV6-5	TRBJ2-1	TGTGCCAGCAGTTACGACAGGGGAACCTACAATGAGCAGTTCTTC	CASSYDRGTYNEQFF
-	-	TRBV6-2/TRBV6-3	TRBJ1-1	TGTGCCAGCACCCTAGACGACCCGGGGCTTATGAACACTGAAGCTTTCTTT	CASTLDDPGLMNTEAFF
-	many	TRBV12-3/TRBV12-4	TRBJ2-1	TGTGCCAGCAGTTTAAGAGGGGACTACAATGAGCAGTTCTTC	CASSLRGDYNEQFF
-	-	TRBV10-3	TRBJ2-1	TGTGCCATCAGTGATGGGGGCCCCTCCCACAATGAGCAGTTCTTC	CAISDGGPSHNEQFF
-	-	TRBV11-1	TRBJ2-1	TGTGCCAGCAGCTTAGCGGGGGCCTTAGGGGGAGGTTTCAATGAGCAGTTCTTC	CASSLAGALGGGFNEQFF
-	few	TRBV20-1	TRBJ2-3	TGCAGTGCTAAGCTAGCTGTAGATACGCAGTATTTT	CSAKLAVDTQYF
-	few	TRBV7-9	TRBJ1-1	TGTGCCAGCAGCAACGTAGCCGCGGAAGCTTTCTTT	CASSNVAAEAFF
-	-	TRBV27	TRBJ1-5	TGTGCCAGCAGTACCTTGGAGGGGCCCATTCAGCCCCAGCATTTT	CASSTLEGPIQPQHF
-	-	TRBV16	TRBJ1-2	TGTGCCAGCGGCTATTTTGGTTATGGCTACACCTTC	CASGYFGYGYTF
-	-	TRBV4-1	TRBJ1-2	TGCGCCAGCAGCCAACCCTCAGGCTCCGGCTACACCTTC	CASSQPSGSGYTF
-	-	TRBV7-9	TRBJ2-5	TGTGCCAGCAGCCCTAAAGGGGGAATCGGTGAGCAGTACTTC	CASSPKGGIGEQYF
-	-	TRBV11-2	TRBJ2-3	TGTGCCAGCAGCCCCTTGACTTTCATGGATACGCAGTATTTT	CASSPLTFMDTQYF
TRBD1	few	TRBV29-1	TRBJ1-1	TGCAGCGTTGAAGGACAGGGGGTCTACACTGAAGCTTTCTTT	CSVEGQGVYTEAFF
TRBD2	few	TRBV6-2/TRBV6-3	TRBJ2-1	TGTGCCAGCAGTTACGCACTAGCGGGGGTGCACCACTACAATGAGCAGTTCTTC	CASSYALAGVHHYNEQFF
-	-	TRBV24-1	TRBJ2-3	TGTGCCACCAGTGCGGCAAATTCAGATACGCAGTATTTT	CATSAANSDTQYF
-	-	TRBV5-1	TRBJ1-2	TGCGCCAGCAGGACGGGGGGTGAATATCATAACTATGGCTACACCTTC	CASRTGGEYHNYGYTF
TRBD2	-	TRBV20-1	TRBJ2-3	TGCAGTGCTCCCGGGACTAGCGGGAGTGTGTTTGTCACAGATACGCAGTATTTT	CSAPGTSGSVFVTDTQYF
-	-	TRBV2	TRBJ1-5	TGTGCCAGCAGTGACAGACACAATCAGCCCCAGCATTTT	CASSDRHNQPQHF
TRBD2	-	TRBV28	TRBJ2-1	TGTGCCAGCAGAGATTCGACTAGCGGTGCGGAGACCCAGTTCTTC	CASRDSTSGAETQFF
TRBD1	-	TRBV20-1	TRBJ1-1	TGCAGTGCTCCCCGACAGGGGAACACTGAAGCTTTCTTT	CSAPRQGNTEAFF
-	-	TRBV20-1	TRBJ2-1	TGCAGAAAGGACTGGATGGTTTACAATGAGCAGTTCTTC	CRKDWMVYNEQFF
-	few	TRBV4-3	TRBJ1-2	TGCGCCAGCAGCCAAGATGCGTACAGGCACCCCTATGGCTACACCTTC	CASSQDAYRHPYGYTF
-	few	TRBV10-3	TRBJ1-2	TGTGCCATCAGGTCGGATACCTACACCTTC	CAIRSDTYTF
-	-	TRBV7-2	TRBJ2-1	TGTGCCAGCAGCCCACCGGGACGGAGGGAGACCCAGTTCTTC	CASSPPGRRETQFF
-	few	TRBV29-1	TRBJ2-1	TGCAGCGTTCAAGGACAGCACTACAATGAGCAGTTCTTC	CSVQGQHYNEQFF
-	-	TRBV12-3/TRBV12-4	TRBJ1-1	TGTGCCAGCGGTCCTCTCTTGGGGCAGGGAGGGACTGAAGCTTTCTTT	CASGPLLGQGGTEAFF
-	many	TRBV20-1	TRBJ2-3	TGCAGTGCTTTAGCGGCGGGGACAGATACGCAGTATTTT	CSALAAGTDTQYF
TRBD1	-	TRBV12-3/TRBV12-4	TRBJ1-4	TGTGCCAGCAGCTCAGGGACAGCCAATAATGAAAAACTGTTTTTT	CASSSGTANNEKLFF
-	-	TRBV7-9	TRBJ2-3	TGTGCCATCAGATCCGGGACATTAGATACGCAGTATTTT	CAIRSGTLDTQYF